These T cell receptor beta chains were read from a single sample in a study of T cell responses to AZD1222 COVID-19 vaccine. The protocol was immunoSEQ multiplex PCR, while the TCRdb copy is restricted to in-frame clones and leaves out a portion. The sample carries about 83,000 clones, 85% to 95% recorded once. The sample consisted of peripheral blood, taken 28 days after the second AZD1222 dose. These receptors were taken from an adult who received the AZD1222 COVID-19 vaccine. Both conserved end residues are part of each CDR3. The order of the fields is V gene, D gene, J gene, clone size, CDR3 protein, CDR3 DNA. The D gene is left open where the match is weak. Clone size is stated in some rows and not others, as once, few, many or a class when expanded.

V gene: TRBV28
D gene: TRBD2
J gene: TRBJ2-1
clone size: .
CDR3 protein: CASSLFHTTSGTYNEQFF
CDR3 DNA: TGTGCCAGCAGTTTATTCCATACTACTAGCGGGACTTACAATGAGCAGTTCTTC

V gene: TRBV11-1
D gene: .
J gene: TRBJ1-5
clone size: .
CDR3 protein: CASSIMVGQPQHF
CDR3 DNA: TGTGCCAGCAGCATTATGGTGGGTCAGCCCCAGCATTTT

V gene: TRBV7-2
D gene: .
J gene: TRBJ2-3
clone size: .
CDR3 protein: CASSPRYFSTDTQYF
CDR3 DNA: TGTGCCAGCAGCCCCCGCTATTTTAGCACAGATACGCAGTATTTT

V gene: TRBV6-6
D gene: .
J gene: TRBJ2-7
clone size: .
CDR3 protein: CASSYFYEQYF
CDR3 DNA: TGTGCCAGCAGTTACTTCTACGAGCAGTACTTC

V gene: TRBV6-4
D gene: .
J gene: TRBJ2-3
clone size: .
CDR3 protein: CASSADVASTDTQYF
CDR3 DNA: TGTGCCAGCAGTGCCGACGTAGCTAGCACAGATACGCAGTATTTT

V gene: TRBV6-5
D gene: TRBD1
J gene: TRBJ1-1
clone size: .
CDR3 protein: CASSTQGALGTEAFF
CDR3 DNA: TGTGCCAGCAGTACACAGGGGGCGTTGGGCACTGAAGCTTTCTTT

V gene: TRBV5-1
D gene: .
J gene: TRBJ2-7
clone size: .
CDR3 protein: CASSYSYEQYF
CDR3 DNA: TGCGCCAGCAGCTACTCCTACGAGCAGTACTTC

V gene: TRBV29-1
D gene: .
J gene: TRBJ2-7
clone size: .
CDR3 protein: CSARRSSGDYEQYF
CDR3 DNA: TGCAGCGCCCGCCGCTCCTCTGGGGACTACGAGCAGTACTTC

V gene: TRBV6-4
D gene: .
J gene: TRBJ2-2
clone size: .
CDR3 protein: CASSDSSYGLGELFF
CDR3 DNA: TGTGCCAGCAGTGACTCTTCGTACGGGTTAGGGGAGCTGTTTTTT

V gene: TRBV7-9
D gene: .
J gene: TRBJ2-7
clone size: .
CDR3 protein: CASSLVGPSYEQYF
CDR3 DNA: TGTGCCAGCAGCTTAGTGGGACCCTCCTACGAGCAGTACTTC

V gene: TRBV6-5
D gene: TRBD1
J gene: TRBJ2-1
clone size: .
CDR3 protein: CASSYAGTVIYNEQFF
CDR3 DNA: TGTGCCAGCAGTTACGCCGGGACAGTGATCTACAATGAGCAGTTCTTC

V gene: TRBV28
D gene: .
J gene: TRBJ1-5
clone size: once
CDR3 protein: CASLTGFQNQPQHF
CDR3 DNA: TGTGCCAGCTTGACAGGCTTTCAGAATCAGCCCCAGCATTTT

V gene: TRBV19
D gene: TRBD1
J gene: TRBJ1-6
clone size: .
CDR3 protein: CASSPRGQGGSPLHF
CDR3 DNA: TGTGCCAGTAGTCCTCGCGGACAGGGCGGATCACCCCTCCACTTT

V gene: TRBV28
D gene: TRBD1
J gene: TRBJ1-4
clone size: .
CDR3 protein: CASSAGTEPSEKLFF
CDR3 DNA: TGTGCCAGCAGTGCCGGGACAGAGCCCTCAGAAAAACTGTTTTTT

V gene: TRBV24-1
D gene: TRBD2
J gene: TRBJ2-1
clone size: .
CDR3 protein: CATSETVAGGRNEQFF
CDR3 DNA: TGTGCCACCAGTGAAACTGTAGCGGGAGGTAGAAATGAGCAGTTCTTC

V gene: TRBV6-2/TRBV6-3
D gene: TRBD2
J gene: TRBJ2-7
clone size: .
CDR3 protein: CASSYSREGNTYEQYF
CDR3 DNA: TGTGCCAGCAGTTACTCGCGGGAGGGCAACACCTACGAGCAGTACTTC

V gene: TRBV10-2
D gene: .
J gene: TRBJ1-1
clone size: .
CDR3 protein: CASSESTALNTEAFF
CDR3 DNA: TGCGCCAGCAGTGAGTCGACGGCATTGAACACTGAAGCTTTCTTT

V gene: TRBV2
D gene: TRBD1
J gene: TRBJ1-2
clone size: .
CDR3 protein: CASSDSQGGNYGYTF
CDR3 DNA: TGTGCCAGCAGTGATAGTCAGGGGGGAAACTATGGCTACACCTTC

V gene: TRBV5-6
D gene: .
J gene: TRBJ1-3
clone size: once
CDR3 protein: CASSLGGLGAGNTIYF
CDR3 DNA: TGTGCCAGCAGCTTGGGAGGCCTAGGGGCTGGAAACACCATATATTTT

V gene: TRBV24-1
D gene: .
J gene: TRBJ1-2
clone size: .
CDR3 protein: CATSGSYYGYTF
CDR3 DNA: TGTGCCACCAGTGGGTCCTACTATGGCTACACCTTC

V gene: TRBV3-1/TRBV3-2
D gene: TRBD1
J gene: TRBJ1-4
clone size: .
CDR3 protein: CASSQGTGGENEKLFF
CDR3 DNA: TGTGCCAGCAGCCAAGGGACAGGGGGGGAAAATGAAAAACTGTTTTTT

V gene: TRBV29-1
D gene: TRBD2
J gene: TRBJ2-7
clone size: .
CDR3 protein: CSVDYSGRDSYEQYF
CDR3 DNA: TGCAGCGTAGATTATAGCGGGAGGGATTCCTACGAGCAGTACTTC

V gene: TRBV15
D gene: .
J gene: TRBJ1-5
clone size: .
CDR3 protein: CATSSPETEGSNQPQHF
CDR3 DNA: TGTGCCACCAGCAGCCCCGAGACAGAGGGGAGCAATCAGCCCCAGCATTTT

V gene: TRBV29-1
D gene: TRBD2
J gene: TRBJ2-5
clone size: .
CDR3 protein: CSVDSGQGSQETQYF
CDR3 DNA: TGCAGCGTTGATAGCGGGCAGGGCTCCCAAGAGACCCAGTACTTC

V gene: TRBV11-1
D gene: .
J gene: TRBJ2-2
clone size: .
CDR3 protein: CASSTHLGTGELFF
CDR3 DNA: TGTGCCAGCAGCACACACTTGGGCACCGGGGAGCTGTTTTTT

V gene: TRBV12-2
D gene: .
J gene: TRBJ1-2
clone size: few
CDR3 protein: CASRLLYDRGLSYGYTF
CDR3 DNA: TGTGCAAGTCGCTTACTTTATGACAGGGGGCTTAGCTATGGCTACACCTTC

V gene: TRBV6-5
D gene: .
J gene: TRBJ1-1
clone size: .
CDR3 protein: CASIVGGTEAFF
CDR3 DNA: TGTGCCAGCATCGTAGGGGGCACTGAAGCTTTCTTT

V gene: TRBV11-3
D gene: .
J gene: TRBJ2-3
clone size: .
CDR3 protein: CASSPGSADTQYF
CDR3 DNA: TGTGCCAGCAGCCCCGGGAGTGCAGATACGCAGTATTTT

V gene: TRBV5-1
D gene: .
J gene: TRBJ1-4
clone size: once
CDR3 protein: CASSSGFSSGTTEKLFF
CDR3 DNA: TGCGCCAGCAGCTCGGGTTTTTCATCGGGAACTACGGAAAAACTGTTTTTT

V gene: TRBV30
D gene: .
J gene: TRBJ2-1
clone size: .
CDR3 protein: CAWSAAFYEQFF
CDR3 DNA: TGTGCCTGGAGTGCGGCTTTCTATGAGCAGTTCTTC

V gene: TRBV25-1
D gene: TRBD2
J gene: TRBJ2-3
clone size: .
CDR3 protein: CASSEFSGRDTDTQYF
CDR3 DNA: TGTGCCAGCAGTGAATTTAGCGGGAGGGACACAGATACGCAGTATTTT

V gene: TRBV28
D gene: .
J gene: TRBJ1-3
clone size: once
CDR3 protein: CASSTGGTGNTIYF
CDR3 DNA: TGTGCCAGCAGTACTGGGGGGACGGGAAACACCATATATTTT

V gene: TRBV10-1
D gene: .
J gene: TRBJ1-1
clone size: .
CDR3 protein: CASSEGWPGNTEAFF
CDR3 DNA: TGCGCCAGCAGTGAAGGTTGGCCGGGGAACACTGAAGCTTTCTTT

V gene: TRBV28
D gene: .
J gene: TRBJ1-5
clone size: once
CDR3 protein: CASQTGSWDQPQHF
CDR3 DNA: TGTGCCAGCCAGACAGGTAGCTGGGATCAGCCCCAGCATTTT

V gene: TRBV6-5
D gene: .
J gene: TRBJ1-4
clone size: .
CDR3 protein: CASSFSTGGTNEKLFF
CDR3 DNA: TGTGCCAGCAGTTTCTCTACGGGGGGGACTAATGAAAAACTGTTTTTT

V gene: TRBV10-3
D gene: .
J gene: TRBJ2-7
clone size: once
CDR3 protein: CATTRAVEGEQYF
CDR3 DNA: TGTGCCACGACGAGGGCAGTCGAAGGTGAGCAGTACTTC

V gene: TRBV5-3
D gene: .
J gene: TRBJ2-5
clone size: .
CDR3 protein: CARSLAPPTGTGETQYF
CDR3 DNA: TGTGCCAGAAGCTTGGCCCCGCCTACAGGGACTGGGGAGACCCAGTACTTC

V gene: TRBV29-1
D gene: .
J gene: TRBJ2-5
clone size: .
CDR3 protein: CSVEMTRSTHKETQYF
CDR3 DNA: TGCAGCGTTGAAATGACTAGAAGCACCCACAAAGAGACCCAGTACTTC

V gene: TRBV11-1
D gene: TRBD2
J gene: TRBJ2-1
clone size: .
CDR3 protein: CASSLRVTSGYNEQFF
CDR3 DNA: TGTGCCAGCAGCCTTAGGGTGACTAGCGGCTACAATGAGCAGTTCTTC

V gene: TRBV19
D gene: TRBD2
J gene: TRBJ2-1
clone size: .
CDR3 protein: CASSTGLAPYNEQFF
CDR3 DNA: TGTGCCAGTAGTACGGGACTAGCGCCTTACAATGAGCAGTTCTTC

V gene: TRBV11-2
D gene: TRBD2
J gene: TRBJ2-1
clone size: .
CDR3 protein: CASSSRLAGGVGQFF
CDR3 DNA: TGTGCCAGCAGCTCACGACTAGCGGGAGGTGTTGGGCAGTTCTTC

V gene: TRBV30
D gene: TRBD1
J gene: TRBJ2-7
clone size: .
CDR3 protein: CAWSPPPGQGRFEQYF
CDR3 DNA: TGTGCCTGGAGTCCTCCACCGGGACAGGGGAGGTTCGAGCAGTACTTC

V gene: TRBV5-6
D gene: .
J gene: TRBJ2-5
clone size: .
CDR3 protein: CASSQTSFQETQYF
CDR3 DNA: TGTGCCAGCAGCCAAACTAGTTTCCAAGAGACCCAGTACTTC

V gene: TRBV6-5
D gene: .
J gene: TRBJ2-1
clone size: .
CDR3 protein: CASSYALYDEQFF
CDR3 DNA: TGTGCCAGCAGTTACGCCCTTTACGATGAGCAGTTCTTC

V gene: TRBV18
D gene: .
J gene: TRBJ1-4
clone size: .
CDR3 protein: CASSPQGSNEKLFF
CDR3 DNA: TGTGCCAGCTCACCACAGGGATCTAATGAAAAACTGTTTTTT